One sample yielded the 6 T cell receptor beta chains listed below, sequenced in a study of PD-1 blockade in classical Hodgkin lymphoma. Method: immunoSEQ multiplex PCR; TCRdb's copy keeps in-frame clones and lacks some. Among tens of thousands of clones, approximately 87% were seen once, and the ten largest hold approximately 9.1%. Every patient had relapsed following autologous stem cell transplantation, and cohorts differed in brentuximab vedotin exposure. Sequenced here: peripheral blood mononuclear cells (PBMCs), sampled at baseline. These receptors all come from a human donor with classical Hodgkin lymphoma.

CDR3 in DNA: TGTGCCAGCAGCCCCAGGGGGTTCGGCAATCAGCCCCAGCATTTT. Translated, it gives CASSPRGFGNQPQHF. The chain links TRBV6-6 to TRBJ1-5, with 7 bases aligning to TRBD1. The CDR3 is 15 residues long. With V trimmed by 6 bases and J by 2 bases, 7 bases remained unmatched. The germline V gene encodes CDR1 MNHNY and CDR2 SVGAGI (reference sequence).

This clone was seen just once. The chain employs TRBV2 and TRBJ2-7; 10 bases are a match to TRBD1. This CDR3 has 15 residues. V trimming: 6 bases; J trimming: 6 bases; junction bases outside the gene matches: 11. Germline assignment: CDR1 SNHLY and CDR2 FYNNEI. CDR3 nucleotides: TGTGCCAGCAGCTTTCCGGGACAGGGGCCGGGCGAGCAGTACTTC. Translation gives CASSFPGQGPGEQYF.

The rearrangement links TRBV6-5 to TRBJ1-2; D gene unclear. The germline CDR1 and CDR2 sequences are MNHEY and SVGAGI. CDR3 length equals 13 residues. V gave up 5 bases and J gave up 7 bases, with 14 bases separating them. The CDR3 protein is CASSRLLGSGYTF. For the CDR3, the DNA is TGTGCCAGCAGTCGGCTTCTGGGCTCTGGCTACACCTTC.

This clone was picked up one time. The V call is TRBV5-4, the J call TRBJ2-3; no clear D gene. This CDR3 has 13 residues. Between the trimmed V and J ends, which lost 1 base and 4 bases, there was a span of 7 bases. CDR1 and CDR2 from the germline V gene are SGHNT and YYREEE (reference sequence). CDR3 region: CASSLIPPDTQYF. CDR3 nucleotides: TGTGCCAGCAGCTTGATCCCCCCAGATACGCAGTATTTT.

The chain carries TRBV5-5 and TRBJ2-7, with D possibly being TRBD1 (5 bases). V was cut by 2 bases and J by 3 bases, with 12 bases left in between. Germline CDR1 and CDR2: SGHKS and YYEKEE (reference sequence). CDR3 size: 14 residues. The CDR3 sequence is CASSFETEFYEQYF. The CDR3 DNA follows: TGTGCCAGCAGCTTTGAGACAGAATTCTACGAGCAGTACTTC.

The rearrangement uses TRBV29-1 and TRBJ2-3; D uncertain. With 6 bases removed from V and 3 bases from J, the gap between germline ends came to 19 bases. The germline V gene has CDR1 SQVTM and CDR2 ANQGSEA. This CDR3 is built from 15 residues. The DNA for the CDR3 is TGCAGCGTGACCCTTCCCGAGCAGGTGACAGATACGCAGTATTTT. Amino acids: CSVTLPEQVTDTQYF.